Each of the 23 T cell receptor beta chains below was sequenced from the same sample in a study of blood T cell repertoires in COVID-19. TCRdb keeps only in-frame clones here, not all; method: immunoSEQ multiplex PCR. This table has 300,000 to 450,000 clones, 70% to 90% appearing once. Sequenced input: peripheral blood. Receptor source: a woman between 25 and 40 years old with COVID-19, enrolled during active disease.

The table lists this clone with a few counts. The DNA for the CDR3 is TGCGCCAGCAGCTTGACAGGGGGAGGTGAAAAACTGTTTTTT. Protein product: CASSLTGGGEKLFF. The chain employs TRBV5-1 and TRBJ1-4, with 8 bases lining up with TRBD1. CDR3 length: 14 amino acids. Trimming took 1 base from V and 7 from J; bases not matched to a gene: 3. The germline V gene has CDR1 SGHRS and CDR2 YFSETQ.

The V gene is TRBV9, the J gene TRBJ2-1; the D gene is possibly TRBD2 (5 bases). Germline V gene data show CDR1 as SGDLS and CDR2 as YYNGEE. The V gene lost 3 bases and the J gene lost 8 bases, with 21 bases spanning the gap. The CDR3 has 16 amino acids. CDR3 loop: CASSARGWLAADEQFF. The CDR3 bases are TGTGCCAGCAGCGCGCGAGGGTGGCTAGCTGCCGATGAGCAGTTCTTC.

The chain couples TRBV15 to TRBJ2-5; the match to TRBD2 covers 11 bases. Germline values: CDR1 LNHNV, CDR2 YYDKDF (reference sequence). This CDR3 spans 17 amino acids. Trimming cost V 1 base and J 0 bases; bases outside gene matches: 4. As DNA, the CDR3 is TGTGCCACCAGCAGAGGACTAGCGGGGCAGTACCAAGAGACCCAGTACTTC. Protein: CATSRGLAGQYQETQYF. Drawing the rest from reference TRBV15 and TRBJ2-5, the complete variable domain is DAMVIQNPRYQVTQFGKPVTLSCSQTLNHNVMYWYQQKSSQAPKLLFHYYDKDFNNEADTPDNFQSRRPNTSFCFLDIRSPGLGDTAMYLCATSRGLAGQYQETQYFGPGTRLLVL.

The J gene is TRBJ2-1, the V gene TRBV11-3; 10 nucleotides line up with TRBD2. Germline V gene lookup returns CDR1 SGHNT and CDR2 YENEEA. The ends lost 4 bases at V and 3 bases at J; junction bases unmatched: 6. The length of the CDR3 is 16 residues. The CDR3 protein is CASSSLAGGGYNEQFF. The CDR3 DNA sequence: TGTGCCAGCAGCTCCTTAGCGGGGGGCGGCTACAATGAGCAGTTCTTC. Full variable domain (missing parts from reference TRBV11-3 and TRBJ2-1): EAGVVQSPRYKIIEKKQPVAFWCNPISGHNTLYWYLQNLGQGPELLIRYENEEAVDDSQLPKDRFSAERLKGVDSTLKIQPAELGDSAVYLCASSSLAGGGYNEQFFGPGTRLTVL.

This sequence joins TRBV18 and TRBJ2-7; 7 nucleotides match TRBD1. The germline V gene has CDR1 KGHSH and CDR2 LQKENI. J lost 3 bases, V lost 3 bases, and 8 bases had no gene match. The CDR3 has 15 residues. CDR3 sequence (DNA): TGTGCCAGCTCACCGAACACCGGGACAGACTACGAGCAGTACTTC. Protein sequence: CASSPNTGTDYEQYF. The whole variable domain, filled in from reference TRBV18 and TRBJ2-7, reads NAGVMQNPRHLVRRRGQEARLRCSPMKGHSHVYWYRQLPEEGLKFMVYLQKENIIDESGMPKERFSAEFPKEGPSILRIQQVVRGDSAAYFCASSPNTGTDYEQYFGPGTRLTVT.

The rearrangement uses TRBV7-2 and TRBJ1-1; TRBD1 matches 7 bases. Germline lookup yields CDR1 SGHTA and CDR2 FQGNSA. This CDR3 has 12 residues. Losses at the gene ends were 4 bases for V and 8 bases for J; bases not matched to a gene: 4. The CDR3 reads CASSYLDREAFF. In DNA, the CDR3 is TGTGCCAGCAGCTATCTGGACAGGGAAGCTTTCTTT.

This rearrangement joins TRBV9 to TRBJ2-3, with 9 bases identical to TRBD2. Germline V lookup: CDR1 SGDLS, CDR2 YYNGEE. Unmatched junction bases numbered 7, after V lost 3 bases and J lost 2 bases. This CDR3 region has 16 residues. Here the CDR3 DNA reads TGTGCCAGCAGCGGCGCTAGCGGGGAGCTCACAGATACGCAGTATTTT. Amino acid sequence: CASSGASGELTDTQYF.

This clone was detected once. V and J are TRBV11-3 and TRBJ1-2; TRBD1 is a possible D gene (5 bases). The germline V gene has CDR1 SGHNT and CDR2 YENEEA. Trimming left V 3 bases short and J 6 bases short, with 11 bases between. The CDR3 contains 13 residues. The CDR3 region is CASSLAGRHGYTF. In DNA, the CDR3 is TGTGCCAGCAGCTTGGCAGGGAGGCATGGCTACACCTTC. The whole variable domain, remainder taken from reference TRBV11-3 and TRBJ1-2, is EAGVVQSPRYKIIEKKQPVAFWCNPISGHNTLYWYLQNLGQGPELLIRYENEEAVDDSQLPKDRFSAERLKGVDSTLKIQPAELGDSAVYLCASSLAGRHGYTFGSGTRLTVV.

The rearrangement links TRBV6-1 to TRBJ1-2, with TRBD1 identical over 8 bases. The germline V gene has CDR1 MNHNS and CDR2 SASEGT. Losses at the gene ends were 3 bases for V and 7 bases for J; bases not matched to a gene: 7. The CDR3 length is 14 residues. This chain's CDR3 is CASSDLQGARGYTF. The CDR3 DNA follows: TGTGCCAGCAGTGATCTTCAGGGGGCGCGTGGCTACACCTTC.

V and J are TRBV6-6 and TRBJ2-3; 9 nucleotides agree with TRBD1. Germline CDR1 reads MNHNY; CDR2 reads SVGAGI (reference sequence). V was pared by 2 bases and J by 2 bases, with 2 bases of the junction left unmatched. This CDR3 contains 15 residues. Here the CDR3 reads CASSYRDRVTDTQYF. The DNA of the CDR3 is TGTGCCAGCAGTTACCGGGACAGGGTCACAGATACGCAGTATTTT.

The chain recombines TRBV5-1 with TRBJ2-3; 14 nucleotides line up with TRBD2. This CDR3 has 17 amino acids. CDR1 and CDR2 from the germline V gene are SGHRS and YFSETQ. The junction had 4 bases not matched to a gene; V was cut back by 1 base and J by 3 bases. CDR3 sequence (DNA): TGCGCCAGCAGCTTGATGGGACTAGCGGGGGCGACAGATACGCAGTATTTT. It encodes CASSLMGLAGATDTQYF.

CDR3 protein: CASTNHLRGNTEAFF. In DNA form, the CDR3 reads TGTGCCAGTACCAATCACCTAAGGGGGAACACTGAAGCTTTCTTT. The V call is TRBV19, the J call TRBJ1-1; D is perhaps TRBD1 (5 bases). Germline V gene lookup returns CDR1 LNHDA and CDR2 SQIVND (reference sequence). The CDR3 runs 15 residues. V gave up 7 bases and J gave up 1 base, with 16 bases separating them.

This chain connects TRBV19 to TRBJ1-6; TRBD1 matches 9 bases. Germline CDR1 is LNHDA and CDR2 is SQIVND (reference sequence). The CDR3 consists of 14 residues. With 5 bases clipped from V and 12 bases from J, the junction kept 8 bases outside the gene matches. In DNA form, the CDR3 reads TGTGCCAGTAGTGCCAGGGACAGGGCCGAACCCCTCCACTTT. Residues: CASSARDRAEPLHF.

The chain employs TRBV13 and TRBJ2-5; a weak D match, TRBD1 (6 bases). V was shortened by 6 bases and J by 1 base, with 12 bases between the two germline ends. Germline V gene sequence: CDR1 PRHDT, CDR2 FYEKMQ (reference sequence). The CDR3 is 14 amino acids. CDR3 sequence: CASRQGSPQETQYF. DNA for the CDR3: TGTGCCAGCAGGCAGGGGTCCCCCCAAGAGACCCAGTACTTC.

The CDR3 spells CASSIMPGGKDTQYF. In DNA, the CDR3 is TGTGCCAGTAGTATAATGCCGGGAGGGAAAGATACGCAGTATTTT. This sequence joins TRBV19 and TRBJ2-3; 8 positions match TRBD2. V shed 2 bases and J 5 bases; nucleotides not matched to a gene: 6. This CDR3 has 15 residues. Germline CDR1 is LNHDA and CDR2 is SQIVND (reference sequence).

The chain recombines TRBV19 with TRBJ1-2; D is perhaps TRBD1 (5 bases). Trimming removed 5 bases at V and 0 bases at J, with 7 bases between. The CDR3 loop spans 13 amino acids. Germline lookup yields CDR1 LNHDA and CDR2 SQIVND (reference sequence). CDR3 DNA sequence: TGTGCCAGTAGTCGACAGACTAACTATGGCTACACCTTC. It codes for CASSRQTNYGYTF.

This chain connects TRBV6-5 to TRBJ1-1; D is undetermined. This CDR3 spans 13 amino acids. CDR1 MNHEY and CDR2 SVGAGI come from the germline V gene. V was pared by 2 bases and J by 8 bases, with 12 bases between. CDR3 loop: CASSYQRAQEAFF. The CDR3 region has the DNA TGTGCCAGCAGTTACCAGAGGGCTCAAGAAGCTTTCTTT.

V and J are TRBV3-1 (or the pseudogene TRBV3-2) and TRBJ1-2, with D unresolved. The germline V gene has CDR1 LGHDT and CDR2 YNNKEL (reference sequence). Trimming cost V 4 bases and J 11 bases, with 11 bases left between them. This CDR3 contains 11 residues. The CDR3 reads CASSRGRGYTF. For the CDR3, the DNA is TGTGCCAGCAGCCGCGGACGGGGATACACCTTC.

V usage is TRBV7-2 and J usage is TRBJ1-6, with 11 bases lining up with TRBD1. Germline CDR1 reads SGHTA; CDR2 reads FQGNSA. The V gene end was trimmed by 5 bases and the J gene end by 8 bases; junction bases not matched to a gene: 5. The CDR3 has 15 residues. The CDR3 protein is CASSPGTGGYSPLHF. CDR3 nucleotide sequence: TGTGCCAGCAGCCCAGGGACAGGGGGATATTCACCCCTCCACTTT.

The sample holds a few counts of this clone. The V call is TRBV4-2, the J call TRBJ2-5; perhaps TRBD1 as D (5 bases). This CDR3 has 14 amino acids. Germline V gene data show CDR1 as LGHNA and CDR2 as YNFKEQ. V lost 1 base and J lost 5, with 11 bases in between. CDR3 amino acids: CASSQGGQPETQYF. CDR3 bases: TGTGCCAGCAGCCAAGGGGGCCAACCCGAGACCCAGTACTTC.

This clone was seen a handful of times. Other nucleotide sequences from this sample produce the same CDR3. J is TRBJ2-6 and V is TRBV4-1; D uncertain. Germline values: CDR1 MGHRA, CDR2 YSYEKL. V was pared by 3 bases and J by 0 bases, with 3 bases between. The CDR3 has 14 residues. The CDR3 is CASSHGSGANVLTF. In DNA, the CDR3 is TGCGCCAGCAGCCACGGCTCTGGGGCCAACGTCCTGACTTTC.

The chain employs TRBV5-6 and TRBJ2-7, with a tentative D call TRBD1 (6 bases). The germline V and J ends were trimmed by 3 bases and 4 bases, with 26 bases remaining between them. This CDR3 region has 18 residues. CDR1 is SGHDT, CDR2 YYEEEE, per germline. The CDR3 DNA is TGTGCCAGCAGCTCAAAACAGGGCGCTACAGTCAGGCGATACGAGCAGTACTTC. Translated, it gives CASSSKQGATVRRYEQYF.

The rearrangement links TRBV18 to TRBJ2-7, with TRBD1 identical over 9 bases. Losses at the gene ends were 6 bases for V and 0 bases for J; bases not matched to a gene: 3. This CDR3 is 14 amino acids long. Per germline, CDR1 KGHSH and CDR2 LQKENI. CDR3 nucleotide sequence: TGTGCCAGCTCGTCGACAGGGGGCTCCTACGAGCAGTACTTC. This gives the protein CASSSTGGSYEQYF.